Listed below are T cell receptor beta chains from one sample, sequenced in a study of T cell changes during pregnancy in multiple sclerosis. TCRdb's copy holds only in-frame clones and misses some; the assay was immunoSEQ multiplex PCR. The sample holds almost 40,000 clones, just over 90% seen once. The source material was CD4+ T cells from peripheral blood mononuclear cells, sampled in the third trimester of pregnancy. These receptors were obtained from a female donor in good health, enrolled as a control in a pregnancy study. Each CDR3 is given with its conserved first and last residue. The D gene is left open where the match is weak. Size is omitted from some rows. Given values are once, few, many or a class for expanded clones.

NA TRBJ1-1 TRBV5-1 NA TGCGCCAGCAGCTTGATGTCTCAGATGAACACTGAAGCTTTCTTT CASSLMSQMNTEAFF
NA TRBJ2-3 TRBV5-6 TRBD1 TGTGCCAGCAGCCGTACCGGGACAGGGGGGGCAGATACGCAGTATTTT CASSRTGTGGADTQYF
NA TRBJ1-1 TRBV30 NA TGTGCCTGGAGTGCCGGAGGGGACACTGAAGCTTTCTTT CAWSAGGDTEAFF
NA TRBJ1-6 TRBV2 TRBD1 TGTGCCAGCAGTCACCGGGACAGTGCTTTAAATTCACCCCTCCACTTT CASSHRDSALNSPLHF
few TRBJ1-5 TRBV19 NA TGTGCCAGCTTAACAGGGTATGGACAGCCCCAGCATTTT CASLTGYGQPQHF
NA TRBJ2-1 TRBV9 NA TGTGCCAGCAGCGTAGCATCTACTTCTCATGAGCAGTTCTTC CASSVASTSHEQFF
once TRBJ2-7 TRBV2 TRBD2 TGTGCCAGTACGGGACTAGCGGGAGTCAGCTCCTACGAGCAGTACTTC CASTGLAGVSSYEQYF
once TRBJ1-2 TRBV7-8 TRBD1 TGTGCCAGCAGCTTATCGGGACAGCCTCTTGGGGGCTACACCTTC CASSLSGQPLGGYTF
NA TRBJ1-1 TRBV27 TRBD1 TGTGCCAGCAGTTTTCGGGTCCCTAAGGGACAGCCGGACACTGAAGCTTTCTTT CASSFRVPKGQPDTEAFF
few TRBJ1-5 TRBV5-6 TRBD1 TGTGCCAGCAGCCCATGGACAGGGTGGGGAGTTGATAGCAATCAGCCCCAGCATTTT CASSPWTGWGVDSNQPQHF
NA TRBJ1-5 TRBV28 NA TGTGCCAGCAGTTTAAGGGGAAGTTTAACAGCCCAGCATTTT CASSLRGSLTAQHF
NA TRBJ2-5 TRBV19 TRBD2 TGTGCCAGCACTAGCGGGGTGGAGACCCAGTACTTC CASTSGVETQYF
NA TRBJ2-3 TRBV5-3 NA TGTGCCAGAAGCTTGGGACAGGGCACAGATACGCAGTATTTT CARSLGQGTDTQYF
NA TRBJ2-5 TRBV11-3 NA TGTGCCAGCAGCTTAGCATTTCGGGGAGGAGGGGAGACCCAGTACTTC CASSLAFRGGGETQYF
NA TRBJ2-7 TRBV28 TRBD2 TGTGCCAGCAGTTCCCGGGACTACCTGTCCCTCTACGAGCAGTACTTC CASSSRDYLSLYEQYF
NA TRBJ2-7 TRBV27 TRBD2 TGTGCCAGCAGTCCAGGGACTAGCTTCGAGCAGTACTTC CASSPGTSFEQYF
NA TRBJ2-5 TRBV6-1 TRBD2 TGTGCCAGCAGTGATTCCCGACTAGCGGGAGAGGAGACCCAGTACTTC CASSDSRLAGEETQYF
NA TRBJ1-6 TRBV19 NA TGTGCCAGTAGTTCCCGAATACCGGGCCTGGGAGTCTCACCCCTCCACTTT CASSSRIPGLGVSPLHF
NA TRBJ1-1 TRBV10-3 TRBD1 TGTGCCATCCGGGCCCGGTCCGGGACAGGGTTTTTCATGAACACTGAAGCTTTCTTT CAIRARSGTGFFMNTEAFF
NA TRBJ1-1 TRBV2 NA TGTGCCAGCACTCGGTCCCAGGTTTATATGAACACTGAAGCTTTCTTT CASTRSQVYMNTEAFF
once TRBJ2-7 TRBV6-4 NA TGTGCCAGCACCCCGGGGAACCAGGGGTTCTACGAGCAGTACTTC CASTPGNQGFYEQYF
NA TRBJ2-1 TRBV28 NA TGTGCCAGCAGTCAGACTTACTCGAGCTCCTACAATGAGCAGTTCTTC CASSQTYSSSYNEQFF
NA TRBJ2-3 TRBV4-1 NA TGCGCCAGCAGCACTCCGGGACTGACAGCGAATACGCAGTATTTT CASSTPGLTANTQYF
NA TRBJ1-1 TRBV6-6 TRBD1 TGTGCCAGCAGACTACTCCGGGACAGGAACACTGAAGCTTTCTTT CASRLLRDRNTEAFF
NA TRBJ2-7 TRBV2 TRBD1 TGTGCCAGCAGAAAACTAACAGGGGTCGACAACGAGCAGTACTTC CASRKLTGVDNEQYF
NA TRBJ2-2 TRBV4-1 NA TGCGCCAGCAGCCACGTGACTAGTATTACCGGGGAGCTGTTTTTT CASSHVTSITGELFF
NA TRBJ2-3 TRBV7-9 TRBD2 TGTGCCAGCAATAAGCGGGAGTTAGATACGCAGTATTTT CASNKRELDTQYF
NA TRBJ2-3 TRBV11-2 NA TGTGCCAGCAGCTTATGGCAGGGATCAGATACGCAGTATTTT CASSLWQGSDTQYF
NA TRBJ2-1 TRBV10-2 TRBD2 TGCGCCAGCGGAGTTAGCGGGGGCCCGGGCAATGAGCAGTTCTTC CASGVSGGPGNEQFF
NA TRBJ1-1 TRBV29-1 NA TGCAGCGGGAGGGACGGCCGAACTGAAGCTTTCTTT CSGRDGRTEAFF
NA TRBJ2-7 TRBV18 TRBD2 TGTGCCAGCTCACCACCAGACAGGGGACTAGCGAGCGAGCAGTACTTC CASSPPDRGLASEQYF
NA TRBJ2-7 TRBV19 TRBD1 TGTGCCAGTCAGACGGGACAGGGCTCTACGAAGCAGTACTTC CASQTGQGSTKQYF